Listed here are 8 T cell receptor beta chains from one sample, sequenced in a study of spatial heterogeneity in lung cancer. TCRdb processed the 5' RACE reads anew with MiXCR; each CDR3 protein has one entry. Among a few thousand distinct CDR3 sequences listed, roughly 3% were seen once. Regarding time point: sample taken at primary tumor resection. The sample consisted of lung tissue, taken at surgery. The receptors shown here come from a human donor with early-stage non-small cell lung cancer.

This clonotype was seen at least ten times. This beta chain represents an off-target read in a library built for alpha chains; its size is of limited meaning. The rearrangement links TRBV30 to TRBJ2-7, with D hard to call. The CDR3 has 12 residues. Germline V lookup: CDR1 GTSNPN, CDR2 SVGIG (reference sequence). Trimming took off 2 bases at V and 3 bases at J, with 8 bases between the two ends. The CDR3: CAWSFADYEQYF. For the CDR3, the DNA is TGTGCCTGGAGTTTCGCAGACTACGAGCAGTACTTC.

In its sample, this clonotype is medium-sized (0.01 to 0.1%). One end of the junction does not line up with germline, which may come from a read error. This beta chain is an unintended read in a library built for alpha chains; its size means little. The chain links TRBV7-8 to TRBJ2-1; D unclear. CDR1 and CDR2 (germline): SGHVS, FQNEAQ. This CDR3 spans 13 amino acids. The CDR3, as DNA: TGTGCCAGCAGCTTAGGGGGTTTCGAACTCACTACCTTC. The encoded protein is CASSLGGFELTTF.

This clonotype turned up a few times. Since the library was made to target alpha chains, this beta chain is a stray read and its abundance is not meaningful. The chain uses TRBV6-2 or TRBV6-3 and TRBJ2-2; D is unresolved. V was pared by 3 bases and J by 7 bases, with 9 bases between. This CDR3 is built from 13 residues. Germline V lookup: CDR1 MNHEY, CDR2 SVGEGT. The CDR3 sequence is CASSYKVNGELFF. CDR3 bases: TGTGCCAGCAGTTATAAGGTTAACGGGGAGCTGTTTTTT.

This clonotype has more than one count but fewer than ten. This beta chain came through as a stray read in a library set up for alpha chains, and its size says little. The chain joins TRBV19 to TRBJ2-6; D not resolved. V was cut by 7 bases and J by 4 bases, with 11 bases left in between. The germline V gene has CDR1 LNHDA and CDR2 SQIVND (reference sequence). The length of the CDR3 is 14 residues. The CDR3 sequence is CASTPGSGANVLTF. CDR3 nucleotides: TGTGCCAGTACTCCGGGTAGCGGGGCCAACGTCCTGACTTTC. Full variable domain (rest looked up from reference TRBV19 and TRBJ2-6): DGGITQSPKYLFRKEGQNVTLSCEQNLNHDAMYWYRQDPGQGLRLIYYSQIVNDFQKGDIAEGYSVSREKKESFPLTVTSAQKNPTAFYLCASTPGSGANVLTFGAGSRLTVL.

By share of the sample, this clonotype is medium-sized. Little can be read into the size of this beta chain, an off-target read in a library designed for alpha chains. The chain uses TRBV7-2 and TRBJ1-2; 10 bases are a match to TRBD1. Germline lookup yields CDR1 SGHTA and CDR2 FQGNSA. V was pared by 1 base and J by 8 bases, with 7 bases of the junction left unmatched. There are 15 residues in the CDR3. The CDR3 region is CASSLGADRGLGYTF. CDR3 bases: TGTGCCAGCAGCTTAGGAGCAGACAGGGGGCTCGGCTACACCTTC.

This clonotype is labeled large. Being off target in a library aimed at alpha chains, this beta chain has a size of little meaning. The J gene is TRBJ1-1, the V gene TRBV5-5; D uncertain. The CDR3 covers 13 residues. Germline assignment: CDR1 SGHKS and CDR2 YYEKEE (reference sequence). Trimming shortened V by 5 bases and J by 0 bases, and 8 bases separated the two germline ends. The CDR3 DNA follows: TGTGCCAGCAGAAGAGACCTGAACACTGAAGCTTTCTTT. Encoded protein: CASRRDLNTEAFF.

In this sample, this clonotype is medium-sized. This beta chain is a stray sequence in a library constructed for alpha chains; its clone size is not meaningful. The chain employs TRBV7-8 and TRBJ1-3; the D gene is possibly TRBD1 (6 bases). Germline CDR1 and CDR2: SGHVS and FQNEAQ. V lost 2 bases, J lost 2 bases, and 7 bases lay in between. This CDR3 region has 14 residues. CDR3: CASSLTGTGNTIYF. CDR3 in DNA: TGTGCCAGCAGCTTAACAGGGACTGGAAACACCATATATTTT.

This clonotype is deemed medium-sized. Being off target in a library aimed at alpha chains, this beta chain has a size of little meaning. The chain employs TRBV18 and TRBJ1-6; 12 nucleotides align to TRBD1. Germline loops: CDR1 KGHSH, CDR2 LQKENI. CDR3 size: 16 residues. V was clipped by 3 bases and J by 11 bases; unmatched bases: 8. The CDR3 bases are TGTGCCAGCTCACCGGGACAGGGGGCAACTGGAGCACCCCTCCACTTT. It encodes CASSPGQGATGAPLHF. Variable domain in full (rest from reference TRBV18 and TRBJ1-6): NAGVMQNPRHLVRRRGQEARLRCSPMKGHSHVYWYRQLPEEGLKFMVYLQKENIIDESGMPKERFSAEFPKEGPSILRIQQVVRGDSAAYFCASSPGQGATGAPLHFGNGTRLTVT.